The clone carrying this T cell receptor (beta chain) was seen many times. Its antigen is unknown. CDR1 and CDR2 from the germline V gene are SGHRS and YFSETQ. The V gene lost 0 bases and the J gene lost 5 bases, with 6 bases spanning the gap. The CDR3 loop spans 13 amino acids. Memory CD4+ T cells were sorted as CD4+CD45RO+CD25- cells. TCRdb re-called the 5' RACE reads through MiXCR, storing one row per CDR3 protein. The sample lists some 64,000 distinct CDR3 sequences, under 25% occurring once. General study results and limits: Greatest tumor Treg TCR overlap was with tumor naive CD4+ cells. Larger-cohort validation covered only one TCR beta V-J rearrangement.

Material: memory CD4+ T cells sorted from a lymph node. Subset here: memory CD4+ T cells, CD4+CD45RO+CD25-. The origin of this receptor is a female donor with breast cancer. This chain connects TRBV5-1 to TRBJ1-5; D is unresolved. The CDR3 spells CASSLEQDQPQHF. For the CDR3, the DNA is TGCGCCAGCAGCTTGGAGCAGGATCAGCCCCAGCATTTT.